This record concerns one TCR beta chain sequence. Its antigen is still unknown. The length of the CDR3 is 13 residues. Trimming left V 1 base short and J 3 bases short, with 7 bases between. Per the germline V gene, CDR1 is SEHNR and CDR2 is FQNEAQ (reference sequence). The repertoire was sequenced with immunoSEQ multiplex PCR; TCRdb's copy has only in-frame clones and lacks some. The sample consists of about 120,000 clones, around 90% of them appearing once. This sample was taken from a study of T cell responses to AZD1222 COVID-19 vaccine. About the research overall: Second-dose intervals of approximately 4 or approximately 12 weeks were pooled.

Study-wide results and caveats: Females outnumbered males among donors, who were mostly white British; clonal diversity was possibly underestimated. Per reports, nearly half of all spike-specific TCRs target regions that are unmutated in variants. Spike-wide coverage was observed for vaccine-associated CD4 TCRs, with dominant responses at 160-218 and 743-854.

The sequence was collected from an adult in good health. This chain links TRBV7-9 with TRBJ2-7; no firm D call. The material was peripheral blood, obtained on day 0 of AZD1222 vaccination. CDR3 bases: TGTGCCAGCAGCTTAGGCGCTAGCTACGAGCAGTACTTC. Translated: CASSLGASYEQYF.